The 31 T cell receptor beta chains reported below all come from one sample, sequenced in a study of naive and memory T cell subsets. Two oligonucleotides, mixed equimolar, formed the beta constant-region primer covering TRBC1 and TRBC2. The ligated cDNA underwent four PCR rounds using SP2 and nested alpha and beta constant-region primers. TCRdb redid the calling of the UMI-ligation and nested PCR reads with MiXCR, one entry per CDR3 protein. Altogether about 120,000 distinct CDR3 sequences are present, around 35% being singletons, with the ten largest covering approximately 0.87%. The sample consisted of central memory CD4+ T cells from blood. The receptors derive from a human donor in good health.

This clonotype turned up a few times. The chain uses TRBV12-5 and TRBJ2-7; D might be TRBD2 (5 bases). Trimming removed 0 bases at V and 6 bases at J, with 15 bases between. The CDR3 contains 15 residues. Germline values: CDR1 LGHNT, CDR2 FRNRAP. This CDR3 reads CASGLVLRDASEQYF. CDR3 bases: TGTGCTAGTGGTTTGGTACTTCGGGATGCCTCCGAGCAGTACTTC.

This clonotype was counted many times. V and J are TRBV5-1 and TRBJ2-1, with D unclear. Trimming pared 0 bases from V and 8 bases from J, leaving 12 bases between. The CDR3 sequence is 14 residues long. Germline CDR1 is SGHRS and CDR2 is YFSETQ. The CDR3 sequence: CASSLAVARDEQFF. The CDR3 region has the DNA TGCGCCAGCAGCTTGGCCGTGGCCCGAGATGAGCAGTTCTTC.

The chain is built from TRBV11-2 and TRBJ2-7; 11 nucleotides match TRBD2. The germline V gene encodes CDR1 SGHAT and CDR2 FQNNGV. This CDR3 contains 16 residues. J was trimmed by 4 bases and V by 7 bases; bases with no gene match: 12. CDR3 protein: CASTRSIAGGTYEQYF. CDR3 DNA sequence: TGTGCCAGCACCCGGTCCATAGCGGGAGGGACATACGAGCAGTACTTC.

This chain links TRBV6-1 with TRBJ1-2; 11 bases map to TRBD1. Germline V gives CDR1 MNHNS, CDR2 SASEGT. The J segment lost 3 bases and the V segment lost 1 base, leaving 1 base of the junction unmatched. The CDR3 covers 15 residues. In DNA, the CDR3 is TGTGCCAGCAGTGAAGGGACAGGGGGCTACTATGGCTACACCTTC. It is translated as CASSEGTGGYYGYTF.

This chain connects TRBV25-1 to TRBJ2-5; D gene unclear. CDR1 is MGHDK and CDR2 is SYGVNS in the germline V gene. The CDR3 contains 13 residues. Deletions cut 6 bases from V and 3 bases from J, with 11 bases between. The DNA of the CDR3 is TGTGCCAGCAGAGAACAACGAAAAGAGACCCAGTACTTC. Its translation is CASREQRKETQYF.

This clonotype appeared a few times. This chain joins TRBV14 and TRBJ2-3, with D unclear. V gave up 4 bases and J gave up 0 bases, with 14 bases separating them. Germline V lookup: CDR1 SGHDN, CDR2 FVKESK. This CDR3 region has 16 residues. The CDR3 nucleotides read TGTGCCAGCAGCCCACCTTGGGCGGCCAGCACAGATACGCAGTATTTT. It encodes CASSPPWAASTDTQYF. Drawing the rest from reference TRBV14 and TRBJ2-3, the complete variable domain is EAGVTQFPSHSVIEKGQTVTLRCDPISGHDNLYWYRRVMGKEIKFLLHFVKESKQDESGMPNNRFLAERTGGTYSTLKVQPAELEDSGVYFCASSPPWAASTDTQYFGPGTRLTVL.

This chain connects TRBV27 to TRBJ1-5, with 8 bases aligning to TRBD1. Germline CDR1 MNHEY, CDR2 SMNVEV (reference sequence). This CDR3 has 14 amino acids. V was pared by 6 bases and J by 3 bases, with 4 bases of the junction left unmatched. CDR3 bases: TGTGCCAGCAGGAACAGGGGGTCCAATCAGCCCCAGCATTTT. This gives the protein CASRNRGSNQPQHF.

This clonotype was counted a few times. The V gene is TRBV7-9, the J gene TRBJ1-5, with 7 bases fitting TRBD1. Germline loops: CDR1 SEHNR, CDR2 FQNEAQ (reference sequence). CDR3 length: 14 amino acids. Trimming cost V 5 bases and J 6 bases; bases outside gene matches: 7. The CDR3 sequence is CASSEGTVGQPQHF. The CDR3 nucleotides are TGTGCCAGCAGCGAAGGGACAGTGGGTCAGCCCCAGCATTTT.

This clonotype came up many times. The chain joins TRBV28 to TRBJ2-1, with D unresolved. Germline values: CDR1 MDHEN, CDR2 SYDVKM. The germline V and J ends were trimmed by 4 bases and 6 bases, with 13 bases remaining between them. The CDR3 sequence is 14 residues long. The CDR3 region is CASSSVAYPNEQFF. CDR3 coding DNA: TGTGCCAGCAGTTCGGTAGCTTACCCCAATGAGCAGTTCTTC.

This rearrangement joins TRBV12-3 or TRBV12-4 to TRBJ1-1; 9 nucleotides line up with TRBD1. CDR3 size: 14 residues. The J segment lost 5 bases and the V segment lost 2 bases, leaving 3 bases of the junction unmatched. CDR3 sequence reads: CASSLTGGRTEAFF. CDR3 coding DNA: TGTGCCAGCAGTTTAACAGGGGGCCGAACTGAAGCTTTCTTT.

The chain joins TRBV29-1 to TRBJ2-1, with D perhaps TRBD2 (6 bases). Germline V gene sequence: CDR1 SQVTM, CDR2 ANQGSEA. The CDR3 totals 14 residues. V lost 3 bases to trimming and J lost 5 bases, with 14 bases between them. The CDR3 DNA follows: TGCAGCGTTGATATGGGAGGAGTCAACAATGAGCAGTTCTTC. This gives the protein CSVDMGGVNNEQFF.

A few counts support this clonotype. The chain links TRBV9 to TRBJ2-1, with no clear D. There are 16 residues in the CDR3. Germline loops: CDR1 SGDLS, CDR2 YYNGEE. V lost 3 bases, J lost 6 bases, and 19 bases lay in between. CDR3 bases: TGTGCCAGCAGCGCAGGTTCCCGCGCTTATAGCAATGAGCAGTTCTTC. It specifies CASSAGSRAYSNEQFF.

This clonotype has more than one count but fewer than ten. The chain couples TRBV5-1 to TRBJ2-2; the D gene could be TRBD1 or TRBD2 (5 bases each). The CDR3 consists of 15 residues. Between the trimmed V and J ends, which lost 1 base and 4 bases, there was a span of 11 bases. Per the germline V gene, CDR1 is SGHRS and CDR2 is YFSETQ. The CDR3 DNA reads TGCGCCAGCAGCTTGTCCCCTGGGGGCACCGGGGAGCTGTTTTTT. Translation gives CASSLSPGGTGELFF.

J is TRBJ2-2 and V is TRBV7-9, with D tentatively TRBD2 (6 bases). This CDR3 is built from 16 residues. Germline CDR1 SEHNR, CDR2 FQNEAQ (reference sequence). V gave up 5 bases and J gave up 5 bases, with 18 bases separating them. The CDR3 DNA is TGTGCCAGCAGCCCAGTGGCGGGAACGGGGACCGGGGAGCTGTTTTTT. Protein product: CASSPVAGTGTGELFF.

This rearrangement joins TRBV5-1 to TRBJ2-3; tentative D call: TRBD2 (6 bases). V lost 0 bases and J lost 6, with 17 bases in between. Germline assignment: CDR1 SGHRS and CDR2 YFSETQ. The CDR3 runs 16 residues. CDR3 residues: CASSLVLSGEADTQYF. The CDR3 coding sequence is TGCGCCAGCAGCTTGGTGCTGTCCGGGGAGGCCGATACGCAGTATTTT. The variable domain in full, with the rest retrieved from reference TRBV5-1 and TRBJ2-3, is KAGVTQTPRYLIKTRGQQVTLSCSPISGHRSVSWYQQTPGQGLQFLFEYFSETQRNKGNFPGRFSGRQFSNSRSEMNVSTLELGDSALYLCASSLVLSGEADTQYFGPGTRLTVL.

This clonotype was observed at least ten times. V is TRBV24-1 and J is TRBJ2-3; TRBD1 agrees at 9 bases. The germline V gene has CDR1 KGHDR and CDR2 SFDVKD. The CDR3 runs 17 residues. Trimming at V came to 1 base and at J to 6 bases, leaving 10 bases not matched to a gene. This chain's CDR3 is CATSDFHGTGFTDTQYF. The CDR3, as DNA: TGTGCCACCAGTGATTTCCATGGGACAGGGTTCACCGATACGCAGTATTTT.

This clonotype turned up a few times. The chain couples TRBV11-2 to TRBJ2-1, with TRBD2 matching over 7 bases. This CDR3 region has 19 residues. The germline V gene has CDR1 SGHAT and CDR2 FQNNGV. V shed 0 bases and J 3 bases; nucleotides not matched to a gene: 14. CDR3 sequence: CASSLENWDYPIFYNEQFF. CDR3 coding DNA: TGTGCCAGCAGCTTAGAAAATTGGGACTACCCAATTTTCTACAATGAGCAGTTCTTC.

This clonotype was seen a handful of times. The CDR3 DNA sequence: TGTGCCAGCAGTTCTGCTAGCGGGACGTCCACCGGGGAGCTGTTTTTT. It translates to CASSSASGTSTGELFF. V and J are TRBV28 and TRBJ2-2, with TRBD2 matching 9 bases. Germline CDR1 MDHEN, CDR2 SYDVKM. The CDR3 spans 16 residues. The ends lost 4 bases at V and 4 bases at J; junction bases unmatched: 7.

This clonotype came up a few times. The chain links TRBV24-1 to TRBJ1-6; 8 nucleotides line up with TRBD1. Germline CDR1 is KGHDR and CDR2 is SFDVKD. The CDR3 is 16 residues long. V lost 8 bases to trimming and J lost 8 bases; unmatched junction nucleotides: 13. The CDR3: CATTRNRTGWYSPLHF. DNA of the CDR3: TGTGCCACCACTAGAAATCGGACAGGGTGGTATTCACCCCTCCACTTT.

This clonotype was counted a single time. V is TRBV12-3 or TRBV12-4 and J is TRBJ2-1, with 10 bases matching TRBD1. The CDR3 loop spans 13 amino acids. V lost 5 bases to trimming and J lost 12 bases; unmatched junction nucleotides: 7. DNA of the CDR3: TGTGCCAGCAGTCGGACAGGGGGAACCGGGCAGTTCTTC. It specifies CASSRTGGTGQFF.

This clonotype was counted between two and nine times. This rearrangement joins TRBV5-1 to TRBJ2-2, with a weak D call TRBD1 (6 bases). This CDR3 region has 16 residues. Germline assignment: CDR1 SGHRS and CDR2 YFSETQ. The germline V and J ends were trimmed by 2 bases and 2 bases, with 13 bases remaining between them. CDR3 coding DNA: TGCGCCAGCAGCTTCAGACAAGGGGGAAACACCGGGGAGCTGTTTTTT. This translates into CASSFRQGGNTGELFF.

The V call is TRBV7-8, the J call TRBJ2-7, with 9 bases lining up with TRBD1. In germline, CDR1 is SGHVS, CDR2 FQNEAQ. V was clipped by 3 bases and J by 3 bases; unmatched bases: 18. The CDR3 contains 19 residues. The CDR3 sequence: CASSFASATGGVYFYEQYF. CDR3 in DNA: TGTGCCAGCAGCTTCGCGTCGGCGACAGGGGGTGTATATTTCTACGAGCAGTACTTC.

The sample holds a few counts of this clonotype. This chain links TRBV12-3 or TRBV12-4 with TRBJ2-1; D gene unclear. This CDR3 is 11 amino acids long. Between the trimmed V and J ends, which lost 6 bases and 15 bases, there was a span of 15 bases. CDR3 region: CASSPGLVRFF. The CDR3 bases are TGTGCCAGCAGCCCTGGGCTAGTGAGGTTCTTC.

This clonotype was counted once. The CDR3 region is CASSDRPTGELFF. In nucleotides, the CDR3 is TGTGCCAGCAGCGACAGGCCGACCGGGGAGCTGTTTTTT. The V call is TRBV3-1, the J call TRBJ2-2; weak D call: TRBD1 (6 bases). The CDR3 has 13 residues. Germline V gives CDR1 LGHDT, CDR2 YNNKEL (reference sequence). V dropped 5 bases and J dropped 5 bases, with 9 bases sitting between them.

The chain recombines TRBV7-8 with TRBJ2-1; D uncertain. V was clipped by 1 base and J by 16 bases, with 14 bases between them. The CDR3 runs 12 residues. Germline values: CDR1 SGHVS, CDR2 FQNEAQ. CDR3 bases: TGTGCCAGCAGCTTAGTCGGCCAGAGGCGTTTCTTC. Translating it yields CASSLVGQRRFF. Full variable domain (missing parts from reference TRBV7-8 and TRBJ2-1): GAGVSQSPRYKVAKRGQDVALRCDPISGHVSLFWYQQALGQGPEFLTYFQNEAQLDKSGLPSDRFFAERPEGSVSTLKIQRTQQEDSAVYLCASSLVGQRRFFGPGTRLTVL.

The table lists this clonotype with many counts. The chain couples TRBV21-1 to TRBJ2-1. TRBV21-1 is noted as a pseudogene. There are 15 residues in the CDR3. CDR3 sequence: CASSKSGNSYNEQFF. The DNA of the CDR3 is TGTGCCAGCAGCAAGTCTGGGAACTCCTACAATGAGCAGTTCTTC.

The chain recombines TRBV6-1 with TRBJ2-7, with a tentative D call TRBD2 (5 bases). The germline V and J ends were trimmed by 7 bases and 2 bases, with 12 bases remaining between them. Germline values: CDR1 MNHNS, CDR2 SASEGT. This CDR3 is 13 amino acids long. The CDR3 loop is CASKASSTYEQYF. The CDR3 DNA reads TGTGCCAGCAAGGCTAGCAGCACCTACGAGCAGTACTTC.

V gene TRBV29-1 combines with J gene TRBJ2-1; D possibly corresponds to TRBD2 (5 bases). This CDR3 spans 15 amino acids. In germline, CDR1 is SQVTM, CDR2 ANQGSEA. Trimming cost V 6 bases and J 4 bases, with 19 bases left between them. CDR3 amino acids: CSVGATAGPYNEQFF. The DNA for the CDR3 is TGCAGCGTGGGCGCCACGGCGGGCCCATACAATGAGCAGTTCTTC.

This chain uses TRBV7-9 with TRBJ1-1; tentative D call: TRBD1 (6 bases). This CDR3 comprises 14 residues. CDR1 is SEHNR, CDR2 FQNEAQ, per germline (reference sequence). The V end was cut by 5 bases, the J end by 11 bases, with 21 bases between. CDR3 sequence: CASSPVPTGRVAFF. CDR3 bases: TGTGCCAGCAGCCCCGTCCCCACAGGGCGTGTGGCTTTCTTT.

The chain couples TRBV19 to TRBJ2-3, with D perhaps TRBD1 (6 bases). Trimming pared 4 bases from V and 10 bases from J, leaving 21 bases between. The CDR3 has 15 residues. Germline loops: CDR1 LNHDA, CDR2 SQIVND (reference sequence). This chain's CDR3 is CASSTRTGNTEAQYF. The CDR3 DNA reads as TGTGCCAGTAGTACGCGTACAGGGAACACAGAAGCGCAGTATTTT.

The J gene is TRBJ2-7, the V gene TRBV3-1; D not resolved. CDR1 LGHDT and CDR2 YNNKEL come from the germline V gene (reference sequence). CDR3 length equals 15 residues. Trimming pared 1 base from V and 3 bases from J, leaving 13 bases between. DNA for the CDR3: TGTGCCAGCAGCCAAGCGGCAGGAGCCAACTACGAGCAGTACTTC. Protein: CASSQAAGANYEQYF.